The text below deals with one TCR beta chain. What it recognizes is unknown. The sample belongs to a study of identical twins. Findings and caveats of the study: Reduced insertions were recorded for abundant cord blood beta clonotypes, with no such pattern in memory repertoires.

A universal primer site was incorporated via template switching, and the cDNA contained unique molecular identifiers. TCRdb re-derived calls from the 5' RACE reads in MiXCR, one entry per CDR3 protein. This table has about 470,000 distinct CDR3 sequences, 20% to 30% appearing once. V shed 0 bases and J shed 3 bases, with 12 bases lying between them. The CDR3 is 15 amino acids. This sample also appeared in a second study, on T cells expressing NK-cell markers.

The sequence came from a woman aged 18-29 years in good health. The V gene is TRBV12-3 or TRBV12-4, the J gene TRBJ2-7; D uncertain. Sequenced sample: CD4+ T cells sorted from blood. The CDR3 is CASSLAATTFYEQYF. CDR3 in DNA: TGTGCCAGCAGTTTAGCGGCTACCACCTTCTACGAGCAGTACTTC.